This T cell receptor beta chain was sequenced for a study of monozygotic twins with inflammatory bowel disease (dated by TCRdb to between 2017 and 2020). Concerning the study at large: A total of roughly 28 monozygotic twin pairs were included in the full study, comprising nine German pairs (four IBD-concordant, five IBD-discordant) and 19 IBD-discordant Danish pairs. Each individual had, on average, about 151 000 unique TCRalpha sequences and 181 000 unique TCRbeta sequences available for analysis. Disease-associated traits were sought mainly through comparisons between IBD patients and their genetically identical healthy co-twins within discordant pairs.

From each donor, an approximately 2.3 ml peripheral blood sample was collected into PAXgene tubes and kept at -80 degrees C. Total RNA was isolated from whole blood with the PAXgene blood miRNA kit on an automated QIAcube, without T cell sorting. Peripheral blood from monozygotic twin pairs concordant or discordant for inflammatory bowel disease was subjected to deep TCRalpha and TCRbeta repertoire profiling with unique molecular barcoding. Smoking habits were recorded for all twin pairs, with individuals classified as current, former or never smokers. Points the paper makes about the study in general: The analysis was unable to tell apart different T cell subtypes. Concordant and discordant twins showed no difference in repertoire similarity, possibly because of limited statistical power. IBD patients shared fewer clonotypes with other individuals than healthy twins did, most markedly in patients showing signs of disease activity. No single strong signal or clonotype linked to IBD turned up in the results, so the idea that one exists was not supported. Differing immunosuppressive treatments among patients may have added background noise and inter-individual variability to the repertoires. TCRbeta repertoire diversity, by inverse Simpson index, was decreased in IBD patients compared with their healthy co-twins.

To prepare the library, 5' RACE was applied. The input for every TCR library was roughly 3,300 ng of total RNA. For each sample, cDNA synthesis was carried out in eight separate reactions using SMARTScribe reverse transcriptase. Unique molecular identifiers containing a 6-nucleotide sample barcode were introduced through template switching during cDNA synthesis. Two nested PCRs of approximately 16 and 10 cycles amplified the TCRalpha and TCRbeta cDNA, and bead purification followed each PCR. Before amplification, the cDNA was treated with uracil DNA-glycosylase and purified using the QIAquick PCR purification kit. The second PCR added Illumina TruSeq-compatible adapters along with sample-specific barcodes. TapeStation and Qubit were used to check library quality and concentration, and 5 to 6.5 ng of each library went into the pool. Sequencing of pooled libraries was carried out on an Illumina HiSeq2500 single-index Rapid Run using 2 x 100 bp reads and custom sequencing primers. From the authors' description of their analysis: PCR and sequencing errors were corrected by UMI-based consensus assembly using MiGEC version 1.2.6. MiXCR version 2.1.1 was used for V(D)J alignment, clonotype assembly and CDR3 extraction. To normalise gene usage, clonotype sharing and MAIT/NKT TCR abundance, the analysis used the top 1000, 10 000 and 20 000 clonotypes per sample. After downsampling to 27 000 UMIs, diversity was calculated as the inverse Simpson index using the vegan R package. Paired Mann-Whitney U tests were applied to discordant twin pairs, and Benjamini-Hochberg correction was used for multiple testing. TCRdb reanalyzed the reads, keeping one entry per CDR3 protein sequence and omitting DNA. TCRdb's processing, not the study's, gives the V and J calls here. The sample's table covers about 160,000 distinct CDR3 sequences. The ten largest clones represent around 2.4% of the sample.

As to this clonotype: No cognate antigen has been identified for it.

The CDR3 runs 17 residues from the cysteine to the phenylalanine. There is no recorded DNA. The specimen was blood. The clonotype was recovered from a human donor with ulcerative colitis or Crohn's disease, or a healthy co-twin of an affected twin (not recorded which). The V and J segments used are TRBV12-3 or TRBV12-4 and TRBJ2-3; TCRdb calls TRBD2, which cannot be checked without DNA. The CDR3 sequence is CASSPGTSGSSTDTQYF.